The present TCR beta chain was sequenced within a study of OX40 agonist ivuxolimab in advanced cancers. Study background: Patients undergoing dose escalation presented with hepatocellular carcinoma, melanoma, renal cell or head and neck cancer. One hepatocellular carcinoma and a couple of cutaneous melanoma patients partially responded. Overall study results and limits: Among the nonresponders, some also had low normalized T-cell clonal expansion.

TCRdb's copy holds only in-frame clones and misses some; the assay was immunoSEQ multiplex PCR. The sample lists around 72,000 clones, around 87% seen once, with roughly 1% in the top ten. Note on this clone: Its antigen is undetermined.

Sampling of blood occurred at baseline, cycle 4 day 1, and cycle 7 day 1. The V end was cut by 3 bases, the J end by 1 base, with 6 bases between. CDR1 is MRHNA and CDR2 is SNTAGT in the germline V gene. This CDR3 spans 14 amino acids. The J gene is TRBJ2-2, the V gene TRBV6-4; D ambiguous. The sample here was CD4+ or CD8+ T cells sorted from blood, taken in a trial of the OX40 agonist ivuxolimab. This TCR came from an adult with an advanced solid tumor such as melanoma, head and neck, liver or kidney cancer. As DNA, the CDR3 is TGTGCCAGCAGTGATTCTTGGAACACCGGGGAGCTGTTTTTT. It translates to CASSDSWNTGELFF.